The source of this T cell receptor (beta chain) is a study of vaccination and CD4 T cells after COVID-19. There are 16 residues in the CDR3. CDR1 is SGHTA, CDR2 FQGNSA, per germline. V gave up 7 bases and J gave up 2 bases; unmatched junction bases: 12. Cultured CD4+ T cell DNA was sequenced using the Oncomine TCR Beta short-read assay. Cultures of CD4+ T cells served as the source for extracting genomic DNA. TCRdb re-called the PCR reads with MiXCR, one entry per CDR3 protein. This sample has some 11,000 distinct CDR3 sequences; roughly 43% occur once, and the top ten carry roughly 21%. The treatment was: roughly 11-day PBMC culture with coronavirus spike peptide pools or control peptides (ViraFEST assay). Ahead of the COVID-19 pandemic (2011-2018), the CD4+ T cells of the unexposed donor were collected. As to this clonotype: No antigen is known for it.

The chain is built from TRBV7-2 and TRBJ2-3, with 7 bases lining up with TRBD2. This receptor was taken from a human donor in good health. Sequences were obtained from CD4+ T cells from blood, cultured in vitro. CDR3 protein: CASTNGGLAVTDTQYF. The CDR3 region has the DNA TGTGCCAGCACCAATGGGGGTCTAGCGGTCACAGATACGCAGTATTTT.